The clone carrying this T cell receptor beta chain was seen a few times. What it binds is not known. This sample was included in a study of beta chain features in type 1 diabetes. Study summary: Patients looked much like healthy donors when it came to age, gender and cell yields.

Study-level results: Patients with type 1 diabetes carried fewer insertions and had more deletions at their VDJ junctions.

CD45RO/CCR7/CD25/CD127/CD95/CD27 sorting isolated CD4+ naive, central memory, regulatory and stem cell-like memory cells. Sorted cells reached over 95% purity in every population. The sequenced template was cDNA made from the entire isolated RNA. Sequencing used immunoSEQ multiplex PCR; TCRdb keeps in-frame clones, though not all of them. The data show just over 600,000 clones, around 16% seen once. Germline CDR1 DFQATT, CDR2 SNEGSKA (reference sequence). Trimming left V 3 bases short and J 7 bases short, with 9 bases between. The CDR3 totals 11 residues. The clonotype comes from a young man in good health. This sequence joins TRBV20-1 and TRBJ1-1; D remains unclear. What was sequenced was naive CD4+ T cells from blood. The CDR3 protein is CSASRGNEAFF. The CDR3 coding sequence is TGCAGTGCTAGTCGGGGAAATGAAGCTTTCTTT.